What follows is one T cell receptor (beta chain) and its context. Its antigen is not known. This sample was taken from a study of T cells in Graves' hyperthyroidism and ophthalmopathy. The study, taken as a whole, reports: It was a median about 6 months before onset that the model predicted ophthalmopathy.

What was amplified from RNA transcripts were TCR beta CDR3 regions. The HTBI primer set served for first-round RT-PCR of the TCR CDR3. TCRdb re-called the multiplex PCR reads with MiXCR, one entry per CDR3 protein. The sample holds 500,000 to 750,000 distinct CDR3 sequences; 11% to 15% are singletons and the top ten take roughly 7%. V shed 5 bases and J shed 0 bases, with 14 bases lying between them. The CDR3 is 16 residues long. The TCR was taken from a woman aged 18-29 years with Graves' ophthalmopathy. The rearrangement uses TRBV12-3 or TRBV12-4 and TRBJ1-3; D unresolved. Specimen: blood. The CDR3 here is CASSLRRLLSGNTIYF. The CDR3, as DNA: TGTGCCAGCAGTCTCCGTAGACTCCTCTCTGGAAACACCATATATTTT.